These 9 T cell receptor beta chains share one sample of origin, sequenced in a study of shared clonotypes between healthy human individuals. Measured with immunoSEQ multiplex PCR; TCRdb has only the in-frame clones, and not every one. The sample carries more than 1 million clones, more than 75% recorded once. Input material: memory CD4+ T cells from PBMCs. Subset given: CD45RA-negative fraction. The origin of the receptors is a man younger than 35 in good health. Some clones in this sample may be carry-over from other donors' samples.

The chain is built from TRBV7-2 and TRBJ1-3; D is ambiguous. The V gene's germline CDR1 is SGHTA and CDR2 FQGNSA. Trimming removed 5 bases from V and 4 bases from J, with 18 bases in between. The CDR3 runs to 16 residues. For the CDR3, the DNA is TGTGCCAGCAGCGCTGGACCACCCTCGGCGGGAAACACCATATATTTT. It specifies CASSAGPPSAGNTIYF.

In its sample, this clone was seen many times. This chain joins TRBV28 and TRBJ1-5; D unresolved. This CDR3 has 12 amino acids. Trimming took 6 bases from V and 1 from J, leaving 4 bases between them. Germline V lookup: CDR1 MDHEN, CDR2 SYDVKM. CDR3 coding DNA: TGTGCCAGCAGGAGGAGCAATCAGCCCCAGCATTTT. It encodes CASRRSNQPQHF.

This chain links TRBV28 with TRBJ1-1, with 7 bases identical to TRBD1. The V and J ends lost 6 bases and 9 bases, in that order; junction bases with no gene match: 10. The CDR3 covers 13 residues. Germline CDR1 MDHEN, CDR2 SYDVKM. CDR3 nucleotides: TGTGCCAGCAGGGGAACTAACAGGGGTCAAGCTTTCTTT. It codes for CASRGTNRGQAFF.

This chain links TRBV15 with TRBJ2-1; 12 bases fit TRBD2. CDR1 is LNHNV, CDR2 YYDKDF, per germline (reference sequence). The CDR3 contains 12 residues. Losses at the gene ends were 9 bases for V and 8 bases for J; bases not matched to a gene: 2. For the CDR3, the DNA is TGTGCCACGCTAGCGGGAGGGGATGAGCAGTTCTTC. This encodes CATLAGGDEQFF.

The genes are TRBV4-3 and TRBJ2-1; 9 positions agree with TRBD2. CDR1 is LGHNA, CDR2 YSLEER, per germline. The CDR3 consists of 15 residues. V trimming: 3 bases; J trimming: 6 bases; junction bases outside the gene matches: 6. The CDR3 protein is CASSQDGLAFNEQFF. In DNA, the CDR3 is TGCGCCAGCAGCCAGGACGGACTAGCGTTCAATGAGCAGTTCTTC.

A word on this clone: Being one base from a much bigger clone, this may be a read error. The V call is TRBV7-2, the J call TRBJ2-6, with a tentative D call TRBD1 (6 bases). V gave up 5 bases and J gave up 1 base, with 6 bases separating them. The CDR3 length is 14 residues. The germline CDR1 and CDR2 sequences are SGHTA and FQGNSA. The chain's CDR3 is CASSRGSGANVLTF. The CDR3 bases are TGTGCCAGCAGCAGGGGGTCTGGGGCCAACGTCCTGACTTTC.

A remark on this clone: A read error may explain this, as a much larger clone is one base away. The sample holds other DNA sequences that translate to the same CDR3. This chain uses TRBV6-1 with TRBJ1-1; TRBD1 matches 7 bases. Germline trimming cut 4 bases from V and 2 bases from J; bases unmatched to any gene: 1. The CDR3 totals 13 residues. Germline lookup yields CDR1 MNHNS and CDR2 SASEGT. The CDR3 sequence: CASSGQGNTEAFF. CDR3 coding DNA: TGTGCCAGCAGTGGACAGGGAAACACTGAAGCTTTCTTT.

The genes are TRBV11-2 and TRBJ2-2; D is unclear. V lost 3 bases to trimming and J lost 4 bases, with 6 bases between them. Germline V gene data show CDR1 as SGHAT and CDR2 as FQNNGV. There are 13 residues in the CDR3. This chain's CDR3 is CASSFPGTGELFF. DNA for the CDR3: TGTGCCAGCAGCTTTCCCGGCACCGGGGAGCTGTTTTTT.

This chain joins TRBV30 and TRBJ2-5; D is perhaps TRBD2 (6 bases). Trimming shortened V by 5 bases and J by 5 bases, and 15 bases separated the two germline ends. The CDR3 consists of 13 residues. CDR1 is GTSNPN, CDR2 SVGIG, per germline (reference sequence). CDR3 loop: CAWAGGPWETQYF. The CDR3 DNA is TGTGCCTGGGCCGGGGGTCCATGGGAGACCCAGTACTTC.